This T cell receptor beta chain was sequenced during a study of T cell repertoires in cytomegalovirus infection. About the research overall: Based on public TCR beta signatures, there were indications of CMV infection and of a matching HLA type.

Each CDR3 protein is one row after TCRdb ran MiXCR on the reads. This table has over 150,000 distinct CDR3 sequences, 17% appearing once. There are 13 residues in the CDR3. Trimming took 7 bases from V and 2 from J, leaving 12 bases between them. The germline CDR1 and CDR2 sequences are SEHNR and FQNEAQ (reference sequence). The source is a human donor in good health (CMV status not recorded). Some clones in this sample may be carry-over from other donors' samples. The sequenced sample was CD8+ T cells from PBMCs. The chain is built from TRBV7-9 and TRBJ2-7; perhaps D is TRBD1 or TRBD2 (5 bases each). The CDR3 sequence: CASKGGTAYEQYF. CDR3 DNA sequence: TGTGCCAGCAAAGGTGGGACGGCCTACGAGCAGTACTTC.